Sequencing of this T cell receptor (beta chain) was carried out in a study of blood T cell repertoires in COVID-19. Looking at the study overall: The United States, Italy and Spain were the sources of the acute and convalescent COVID-19 samples. PBMCs, B-cell-depleted T cells, or T cells provided the cDNA or gDNA that made up the material.

Original data processing: Researchers report that nucleated cell counts were estimated from reference gene primer amplification. Only in-frame clones appear in the TCRdb table, and some are missing; sequencing was by immunoSEQ multiplex PCR. From that table come the V and J calls and clone size; the DNA was used to work out D and trimming. The table records around 69,000 clones, approximately 85% of them present only once. Trimming pared 1 base from V and 2 bases from J, leaving 19 bases between. The CDR3 covers 18 residues. Germline CDR1 reads SGHNT; CDR2 reads YENEEA. Sequencing was done on a sample of peripheral blood. The rearrangement uses TRBV11-3 and TRBJ2-3, with D possibly matching TRBD2 (6 bases). The receptor comes from a man aged 45-65 years with acute or convalescent COVID-19. The CDR3 here is CASSLGRRGRGPTDTQYF. The CDR3 DNA reads TGTGCCAGCAGCTTAGGAAGGCGCGGGCGGGGCCCCACAGATACGCAGTATTTT.